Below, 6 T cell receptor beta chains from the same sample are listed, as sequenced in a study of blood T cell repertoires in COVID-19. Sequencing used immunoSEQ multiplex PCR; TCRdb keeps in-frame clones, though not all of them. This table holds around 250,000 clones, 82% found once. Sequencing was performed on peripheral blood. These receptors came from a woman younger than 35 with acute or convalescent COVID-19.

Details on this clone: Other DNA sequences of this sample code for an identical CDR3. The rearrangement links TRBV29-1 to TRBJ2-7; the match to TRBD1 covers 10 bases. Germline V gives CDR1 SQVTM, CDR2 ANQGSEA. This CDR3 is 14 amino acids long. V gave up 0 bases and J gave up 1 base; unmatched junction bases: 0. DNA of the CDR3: TGCAGCGTTGAAGAGGGACAGGGGTCCTACGAGCAGTACTTC. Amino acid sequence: CSVEEGQGSYEQYF.

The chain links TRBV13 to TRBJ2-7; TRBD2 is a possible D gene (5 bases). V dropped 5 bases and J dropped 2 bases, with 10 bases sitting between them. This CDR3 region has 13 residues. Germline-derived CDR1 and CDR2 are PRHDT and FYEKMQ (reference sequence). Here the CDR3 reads CASSAAGTYEQYF. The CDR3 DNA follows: TGTGCCAGCAGCGCGGCGGGCACCTACGAGCAGTACTTC. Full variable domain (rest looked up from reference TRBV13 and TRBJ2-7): AAGVIQSPRHLIKEKRETATLKCYPIPRHDTVYWYQQGPGQDPQFLISFYEKMQSDKGSIPDRFSAQQFSDYHSELNMSSLELGDSALYFCASSAAGTYEQYFGPGTRLTVT.

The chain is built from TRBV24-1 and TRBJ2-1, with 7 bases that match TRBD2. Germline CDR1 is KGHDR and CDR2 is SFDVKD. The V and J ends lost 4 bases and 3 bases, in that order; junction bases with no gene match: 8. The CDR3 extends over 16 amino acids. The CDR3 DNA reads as TGTGCCACCAGTGAACCGACTAGCACCAGCTACAATGAGCAGTTCTTC. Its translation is CATSEPTSTSYNEQFF.

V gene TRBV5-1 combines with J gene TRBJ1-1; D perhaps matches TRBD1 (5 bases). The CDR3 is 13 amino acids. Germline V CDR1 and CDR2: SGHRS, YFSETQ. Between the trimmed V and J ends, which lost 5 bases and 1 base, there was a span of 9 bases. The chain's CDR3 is CASRMQGNTEAFF. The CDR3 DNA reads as TGCGCCAGCAGAATGCAGGGGAACACTGAAGCTTTCTTT.

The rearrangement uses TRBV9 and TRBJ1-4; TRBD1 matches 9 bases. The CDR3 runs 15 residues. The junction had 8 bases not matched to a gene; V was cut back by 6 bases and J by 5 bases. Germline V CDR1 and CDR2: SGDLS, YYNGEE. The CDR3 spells CASTSGDRDNEKLFF. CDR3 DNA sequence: TGTGCCAGCACCTCAGGGGACAGGGACAATGAAAAACTGTTTTTT.

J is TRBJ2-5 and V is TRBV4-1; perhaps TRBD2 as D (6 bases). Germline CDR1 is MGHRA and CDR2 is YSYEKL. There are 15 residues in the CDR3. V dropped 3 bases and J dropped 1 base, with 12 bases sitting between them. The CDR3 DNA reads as TGCGCCAGCAGCCACGTAGGACTACCCCAAGAGACCCAGTACTTC. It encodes CASSHVGLPQETQYF.